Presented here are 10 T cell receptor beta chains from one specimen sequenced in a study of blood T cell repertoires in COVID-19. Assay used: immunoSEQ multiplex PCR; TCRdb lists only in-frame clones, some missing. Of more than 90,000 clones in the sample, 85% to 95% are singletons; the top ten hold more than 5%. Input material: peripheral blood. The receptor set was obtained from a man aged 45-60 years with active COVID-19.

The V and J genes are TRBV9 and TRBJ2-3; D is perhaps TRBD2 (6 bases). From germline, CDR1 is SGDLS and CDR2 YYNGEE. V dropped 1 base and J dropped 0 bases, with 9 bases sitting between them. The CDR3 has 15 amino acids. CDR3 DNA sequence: TGTGCCAGCAGCGTACTAGCGAGTAGCACAGATACGCAGTATTTT. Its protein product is CASSVLASSTDTQYF.

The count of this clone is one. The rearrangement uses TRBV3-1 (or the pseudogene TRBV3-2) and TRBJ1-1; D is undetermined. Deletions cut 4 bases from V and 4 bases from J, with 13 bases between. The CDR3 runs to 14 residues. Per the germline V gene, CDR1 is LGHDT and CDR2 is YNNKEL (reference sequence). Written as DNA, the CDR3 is TGTGCCAGCAGCCGAACTGGGCGGGGCACTGAAGCTTTCTTT. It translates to CASSRTGRGTEAFF.

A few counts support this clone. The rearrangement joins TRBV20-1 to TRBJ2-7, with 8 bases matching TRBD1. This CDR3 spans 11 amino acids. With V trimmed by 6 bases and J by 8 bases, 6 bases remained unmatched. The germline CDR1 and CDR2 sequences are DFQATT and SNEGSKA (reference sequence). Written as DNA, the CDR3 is TGCAGTGCGAGGACAGGGCGTAAGCAGTACTTC. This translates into CSARTGRKQYF.

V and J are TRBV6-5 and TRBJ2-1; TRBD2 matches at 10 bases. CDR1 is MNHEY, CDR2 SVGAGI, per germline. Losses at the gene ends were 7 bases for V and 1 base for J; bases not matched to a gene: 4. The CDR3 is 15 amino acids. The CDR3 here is CASNRLAGSYNEQFF. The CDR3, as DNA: TGTGCCAGCAACAGACTAGCGGGTTCCTACAATGAGCAGTTCTTC.

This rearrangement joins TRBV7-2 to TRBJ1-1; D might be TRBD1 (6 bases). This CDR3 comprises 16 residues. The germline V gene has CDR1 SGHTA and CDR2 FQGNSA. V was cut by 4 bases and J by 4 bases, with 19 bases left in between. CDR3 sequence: CASSSQGAGASTEAFF. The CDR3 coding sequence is TGTGCCAGCAGCTCTCAAGGTGCGGGGGCGAGCACTGAAGCTTTCTTT.

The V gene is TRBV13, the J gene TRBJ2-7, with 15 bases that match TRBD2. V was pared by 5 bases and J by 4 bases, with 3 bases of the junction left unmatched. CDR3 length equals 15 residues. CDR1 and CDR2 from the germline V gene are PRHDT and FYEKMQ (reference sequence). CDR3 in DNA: TGTGCCAGCAGCGGGACTAGCGGGAGGAGGTACGAGCAGTACTTC. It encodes CASSGTSGRRYEQYF. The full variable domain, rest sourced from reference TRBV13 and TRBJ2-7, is AAGVIQSPRHLIKEKRETATLKCYPIPRHDTVYWYQQGPGQDPQFLISFYEKMQSDKGSIPDRFSAQQFSDYHSELNMSSLELGDSALYFCASSGTSGRRYEQYFGPGTRLTVT.

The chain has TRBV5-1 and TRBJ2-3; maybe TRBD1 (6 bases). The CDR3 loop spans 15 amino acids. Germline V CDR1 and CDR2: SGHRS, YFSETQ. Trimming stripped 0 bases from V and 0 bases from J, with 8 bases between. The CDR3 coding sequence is TGCGCCAGCAGCTTGGACAGGGCCAGCACAGATACGCAGTATTTT. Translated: CASSLDRASTDTQYF.

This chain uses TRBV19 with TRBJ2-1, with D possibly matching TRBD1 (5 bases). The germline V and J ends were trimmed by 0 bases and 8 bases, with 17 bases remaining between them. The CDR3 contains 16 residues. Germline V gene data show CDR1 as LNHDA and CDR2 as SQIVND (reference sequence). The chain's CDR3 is CASSIDGRAWGDEQFF. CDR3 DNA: TGTGCCAGTAGTATAGATGGTAGGGCGTGGGGCGATGAGCAGTTCTTC.

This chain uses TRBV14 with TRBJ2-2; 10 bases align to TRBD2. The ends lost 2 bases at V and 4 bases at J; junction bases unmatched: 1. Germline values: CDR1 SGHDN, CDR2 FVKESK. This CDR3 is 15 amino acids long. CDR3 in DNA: TGTGCCAGCAGCCAATGGACTAGCGGCACCGGGGAGCTGTTTTTT. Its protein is CASSQWTSGTGELFF.

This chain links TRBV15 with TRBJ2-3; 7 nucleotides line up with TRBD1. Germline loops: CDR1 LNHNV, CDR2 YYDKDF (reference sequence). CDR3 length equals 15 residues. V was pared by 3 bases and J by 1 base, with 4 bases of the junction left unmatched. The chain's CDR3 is CATSRITGGTDTQYF. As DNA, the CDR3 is TGTGCCACCAGCAGGATAACAGGGGGCACAGATACGCAGTATTTT.